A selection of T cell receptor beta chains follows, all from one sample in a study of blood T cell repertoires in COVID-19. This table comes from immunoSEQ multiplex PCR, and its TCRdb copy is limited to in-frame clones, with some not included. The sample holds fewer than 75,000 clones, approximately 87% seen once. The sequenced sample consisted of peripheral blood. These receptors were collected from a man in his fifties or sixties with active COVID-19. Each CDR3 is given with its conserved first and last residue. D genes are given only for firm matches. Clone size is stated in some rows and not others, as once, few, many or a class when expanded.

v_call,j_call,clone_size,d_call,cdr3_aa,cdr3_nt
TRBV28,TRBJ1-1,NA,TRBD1,CASTRTGGEKTEAFF,TGTGCCAGCACTCGGACAGGGGGCGAGAAGACTGAAGCTTTCTTT
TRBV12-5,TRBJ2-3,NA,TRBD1,CASGLGTGSTDTQYF,TGTGCTAGTGGTTTGGGGACAGGCAGCACAGATACGCAGTATTTT
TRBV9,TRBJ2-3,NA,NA,CASSVDGRGQGSQYF,TGTGCCAGCAGCGTAGATGGGCGGGGCCAGGGTTCGCAGTATTTT
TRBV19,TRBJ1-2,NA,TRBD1,CASSHRTGNNYGYTF,TGTGCCAGTAGTCACCGGACAGGGAATAACTATGGCTACACCTTC
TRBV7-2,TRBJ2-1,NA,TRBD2,CASSAGTTHNEQFF,TGTGCCAGCAGTGCCGGGACTACCCACAATGAGCAGTTCTTC
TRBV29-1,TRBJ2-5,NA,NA,CSGGQKQETQYF,TGCAGCGGTGGACAGAAACAAGAGACCCAGTACTTC
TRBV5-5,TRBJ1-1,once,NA,CASSTGHVGTEAFF,TGTGCCAGCAGCACGGGACACGTGGGCACTGAAGCTTTCTTT
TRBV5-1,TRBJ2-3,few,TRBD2,CASSLLAGVPTDTQYF,TGCGCCAGCAGCTTGCTAGCGGGGGTCCCCACAGATACGCAGTATTTT
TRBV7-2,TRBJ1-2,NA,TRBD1,CASSPDPDRDGGYTF,TGTGCCAGCAGCCCAGACCCCGACAGGGACGGGGGCTACACCTTC
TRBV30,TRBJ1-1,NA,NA,CAWNQGTEAFF,TGTGCCTGGAACCAGGGCACTGAAGCTTTCTTT
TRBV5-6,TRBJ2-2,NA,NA,CASSLVRTPVGELFF,TGTGCCAGCAGCTTGGTCAGGACTCCGGTGGGGGAGCTGTTTTTT
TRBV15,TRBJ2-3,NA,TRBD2,CATTPSGSDTQYF,TGTGCCACCACTCCTAGCGGGTCAGATACGCAGTATTTT
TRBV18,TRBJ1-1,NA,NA,CASSPPSMSGGEAFF,TGTGCCAGCTCACCACCTTCCATGTCCGGAGGGGAAGCTTTCTTT
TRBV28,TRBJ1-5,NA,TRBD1,CASRIQGGYSNQPQHF,TGTGCCAGCAGGATACAGGGGGGCTATAGCAATCAGCCCCAGCATTTT
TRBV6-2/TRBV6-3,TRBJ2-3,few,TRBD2,CASSPGLADTDTQYF,TGTGCCAGCAGTCCCGGACTAGCGGACACAGATACGCAGTATTTT
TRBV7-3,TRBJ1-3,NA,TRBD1,CASSLTRDRENTIYF,TGTGCCAGCAGCTTAACGAGGGACAGGGAAAACACCATATATTTT
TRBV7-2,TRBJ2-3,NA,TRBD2,CASSPRTSGMGGVNTQYF,TGTGCCAGCAGCCCACGGACTAGCGGGATGGGAGGCGTTAATACGCAGTATTTT
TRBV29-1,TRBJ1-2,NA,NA,CSVEGGLNYGYTF,TGCAGCGTTGAGGGGGGGCTTAACTATGGCTACACCTTC
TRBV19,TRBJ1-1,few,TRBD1,CASSTWTGNTEAFF,TGTGCCAGTAGTACCTGGACAGGGAACACTGAAGCTTTCTTT
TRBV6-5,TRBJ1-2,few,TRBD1,CASSTRDRYDYGYTF,TGTGCCAGCAGTACCCGGGACAGATATGACTATGGCTACACCTTC
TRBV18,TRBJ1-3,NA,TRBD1,CASSSGQGDSGNTIYF,TGTGCCAGCTCATCGGGACAGGGGGACTCTGGAAACACCATATATTTT
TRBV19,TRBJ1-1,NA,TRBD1,CASSTGGVQFPAFF,TGTGCCAGTAGTACAGGGGGCGTTCAATTCCCGGCTTTCTTT
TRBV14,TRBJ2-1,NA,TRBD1,CASSQLPGTGEIFYNEQFF,TGTGCCAGCAGCCAACTTCCTGGGACAGGGGAAATCTTTTACAATGAGCAGTTCTTC
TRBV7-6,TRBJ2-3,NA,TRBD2,CASSQSRGLAGTDTQYF,TGTGCCAGCAGCCAATCGAGAGGACTAGCGGGAACAGATACGCAGTATTTT
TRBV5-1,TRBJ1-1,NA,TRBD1,CASSPGTGLIAEAFF,TGCGCCAGCAGCCCCGGGACAGGGTTAATTGCGGAAGCTTTCTTT
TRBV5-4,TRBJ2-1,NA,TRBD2,CASSLGTSGSNEQFF,TGTGCCAGCAGCTTGGGGACTAGCGGGAGCAATGAGCAGTTCTTC
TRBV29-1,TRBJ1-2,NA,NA,CSVEPQNYGYTF,TGCAGCGTTGAACCACAGAACTATGGCTACACCTTC
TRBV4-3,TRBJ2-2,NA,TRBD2,CASSQLAGGDTGELFF,TGCGCCAGCAGCCAACTAGCGGGAGGGGACACCGGGGAGCTGTTTTTT
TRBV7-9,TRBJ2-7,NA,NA,CASSTIQGSEQYF,TGTGCCAGCAGCACTATACAGGGTTCGGAGCAGTACTTC
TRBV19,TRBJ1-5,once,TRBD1,CASTKRTGGFYSNQPQHF,TGTGCCAGTACTAAGCGGACAGGGGGATTCTATAGCAATCAGCCCCAGCATTTT
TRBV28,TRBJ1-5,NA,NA,CASSRDYSNQPQHF,TGTGCCAGCAGTAGAGATTATAGCAATCAGCCCCAGCATTTT
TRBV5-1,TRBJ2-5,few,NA,CASAFWGRGQETQYF,TGCGCCAGCGCTTTCTGGGGTAGGGGGCAAGAGACCCAGTACTTC
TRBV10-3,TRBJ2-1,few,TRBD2,CAISELPSGRYNEQFF,TGTGCCATCAGTGAGTTACCTAGCGGGAGATACAATGAGCAGTTCTTC
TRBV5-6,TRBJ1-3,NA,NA,CASSFRDGMAGNTIYF,TGTGCCAGCAGCTTCAGGGATGGGATGGCTGGAAACACCATATATTTT
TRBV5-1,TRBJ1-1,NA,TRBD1,CASSLAGQGFPSTEAFF,TGCGCCAGCAGCTTGGCGGGACAGGGGTTCCCGAGCACTGAAGCTTTCTTT
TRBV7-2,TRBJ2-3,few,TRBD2,CASRIFRASGGADTQYF,TGTGCCAGCAGGATTTTTAGGGCTAGCGGGGGAGCAGATACGCAGTATTTT
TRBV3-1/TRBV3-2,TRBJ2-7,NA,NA,CASSYRDYEQYF,TGTGCCAGCAGCTACCGGGACTACGAGCAGTACTTC
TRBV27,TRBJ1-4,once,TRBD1,CASSYGQGPNEKLFF,TGTGCCAGCAGTTACGGACAGGGGCCTAATGAAAAACTGTTTTTT
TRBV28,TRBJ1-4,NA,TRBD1,CASSPTGVTNEKLFF,TGTGCCAGCAGTCCCACAGGGGTGACTAATGAAAAACTGTTTTTT
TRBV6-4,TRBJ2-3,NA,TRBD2,CASSDIAGGPDTQYF,TGTGCCAGCAGTGACATCGCGGGAGGGCCAGATACGCAGTATTTT
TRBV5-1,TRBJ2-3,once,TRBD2,CASSFLAGAPSTDTQYF,TGCGCCAGCAGCTTCCTAGCGGGGGCCCCTAGCACAGATACGCAGTATTTT
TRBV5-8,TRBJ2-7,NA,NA,CASSPRMEGRSYEQYF,TGTGCCAGCAGCCCCCGTATGGAGGGGAGGTCCTACGAGCAGTACTTC
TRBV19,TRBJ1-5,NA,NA,CASRSQTLSNQPQHF,TGTGCCAGTAGGTCTCAGACTCTCAGCAATCAGCCCCAGCATTTT
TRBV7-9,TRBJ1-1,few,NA,CASSWTNTEAFF,TGTGCCAGCAGCTGGACAAACACTGAAGCTTTCTTT